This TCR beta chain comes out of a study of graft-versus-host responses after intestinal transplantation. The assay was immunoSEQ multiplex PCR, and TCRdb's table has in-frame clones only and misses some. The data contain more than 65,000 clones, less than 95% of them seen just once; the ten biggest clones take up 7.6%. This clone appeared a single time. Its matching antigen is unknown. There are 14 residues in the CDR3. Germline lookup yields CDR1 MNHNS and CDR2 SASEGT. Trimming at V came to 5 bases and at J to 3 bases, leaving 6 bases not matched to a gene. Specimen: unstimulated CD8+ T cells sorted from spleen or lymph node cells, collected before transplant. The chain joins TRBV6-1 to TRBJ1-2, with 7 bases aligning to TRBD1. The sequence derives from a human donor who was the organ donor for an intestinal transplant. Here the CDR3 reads CASSRDSDYYGYTF. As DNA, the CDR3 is TGTGCCAGCAGTAGGGACAGCGACTACTATGGCTACACCTTC.